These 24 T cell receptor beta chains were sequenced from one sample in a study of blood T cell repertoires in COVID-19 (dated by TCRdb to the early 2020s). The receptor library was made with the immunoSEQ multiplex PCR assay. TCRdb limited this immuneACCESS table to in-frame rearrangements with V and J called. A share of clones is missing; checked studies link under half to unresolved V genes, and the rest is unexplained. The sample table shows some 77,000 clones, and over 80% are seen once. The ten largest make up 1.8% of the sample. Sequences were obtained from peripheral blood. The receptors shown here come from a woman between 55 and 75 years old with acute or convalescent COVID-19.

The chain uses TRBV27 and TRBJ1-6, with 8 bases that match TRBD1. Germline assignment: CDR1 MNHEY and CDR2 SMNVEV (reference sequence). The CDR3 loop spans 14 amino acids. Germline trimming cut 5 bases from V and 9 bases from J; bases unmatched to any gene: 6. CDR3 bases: TGTGCCAGCAGTCCCGACAGGGGCAGTTCACCCCTCCACTTT. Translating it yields CASSPDRGSSPLHF.

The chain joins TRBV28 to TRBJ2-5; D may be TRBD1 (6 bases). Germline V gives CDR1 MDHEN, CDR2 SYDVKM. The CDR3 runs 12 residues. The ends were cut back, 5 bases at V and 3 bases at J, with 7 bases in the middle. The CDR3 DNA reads TGTGCCAGCAGTCCAGGGGAAGAGACCCAGTACTTC. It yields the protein CASSPGEETQYF. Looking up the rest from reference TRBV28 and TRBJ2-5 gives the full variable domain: DVKVTQSSRYLVKRTGEKVFLECVQDMDHENMFWYRQDPGLGLRLIYFSYDVKMKEKGDIPEGYSVSREKKERFSLILESASTNQTSMYLCASSPGEETQYFGPGTRLLVL.

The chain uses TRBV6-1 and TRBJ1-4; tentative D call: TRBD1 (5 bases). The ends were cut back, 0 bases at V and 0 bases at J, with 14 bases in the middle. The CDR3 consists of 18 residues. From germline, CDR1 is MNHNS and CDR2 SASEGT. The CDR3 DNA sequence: TGTGCCAGCAGTGAAGCGATTTTTCAGACAGCAACTAATGAAAAACTGTTTTTT. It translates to CASSEAIFQTATNEKLFF.

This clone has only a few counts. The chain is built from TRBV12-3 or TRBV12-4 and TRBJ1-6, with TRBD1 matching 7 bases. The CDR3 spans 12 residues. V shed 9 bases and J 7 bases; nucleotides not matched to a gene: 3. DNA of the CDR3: TGTGCCAGTAACAGGGGAAATTCACCCCTCCACTTT. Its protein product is CASNRGNSPLHF.

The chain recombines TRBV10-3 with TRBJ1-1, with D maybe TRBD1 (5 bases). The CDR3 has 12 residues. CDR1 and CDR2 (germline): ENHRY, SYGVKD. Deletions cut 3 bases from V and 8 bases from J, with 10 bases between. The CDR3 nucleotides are TGTGCCATCAGTGATGGGGCAGGAGAAGCTTTCTTT. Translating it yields CAISDGAGEAFF.

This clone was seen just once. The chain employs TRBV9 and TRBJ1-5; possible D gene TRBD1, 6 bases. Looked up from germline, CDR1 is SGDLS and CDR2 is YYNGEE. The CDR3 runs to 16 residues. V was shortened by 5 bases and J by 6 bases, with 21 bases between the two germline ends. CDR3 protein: CASSKGMGGQGQPQHF. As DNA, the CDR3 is TGTGCCAGCAGTAAAGGGATGGGGGGGCAAGGTCAGCCCCAGCATTTT. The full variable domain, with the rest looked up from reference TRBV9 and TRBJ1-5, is DSGVTQTPKHLITATGQRVTLRCSPRSGDLSVYWYQQSLDQGLQFLIQYYNGEERAKGNILERFSAQQFPDLHSELNLSSLELGDSALYFCASSKGMGGQGQPQHFGDGTRLSIL.

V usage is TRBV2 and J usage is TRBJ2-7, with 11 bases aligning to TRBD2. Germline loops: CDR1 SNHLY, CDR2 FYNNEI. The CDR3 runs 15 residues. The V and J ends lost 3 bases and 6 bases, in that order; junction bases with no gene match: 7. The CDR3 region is CASSDLAGGGGEQYF. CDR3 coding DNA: TGTGCCAGCAGTGATCTAGCGGGGGGAGGTGGCGAGCAGTACTTC.

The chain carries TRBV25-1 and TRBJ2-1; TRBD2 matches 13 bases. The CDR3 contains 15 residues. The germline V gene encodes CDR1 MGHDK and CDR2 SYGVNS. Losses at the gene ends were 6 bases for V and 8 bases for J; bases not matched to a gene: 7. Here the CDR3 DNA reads TGTGCCAGCAGCGGAGGACTAGCGGGAGACTATGAGCAGTTCTTC. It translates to CASSGGLAGDYEQFF.

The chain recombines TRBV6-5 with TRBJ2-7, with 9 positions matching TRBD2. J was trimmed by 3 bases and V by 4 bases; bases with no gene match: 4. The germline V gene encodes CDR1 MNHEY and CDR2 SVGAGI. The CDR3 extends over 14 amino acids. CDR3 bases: TGTGCCAGCAGTTTTGGCGGGGGGGTCTACGAGCAGTACTTC. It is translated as CASSFGGGVYEQYF.

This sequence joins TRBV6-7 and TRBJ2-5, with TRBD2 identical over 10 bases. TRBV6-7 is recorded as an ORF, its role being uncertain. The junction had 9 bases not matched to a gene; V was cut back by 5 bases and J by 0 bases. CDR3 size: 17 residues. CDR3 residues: CASSQPQREGHQETQYF. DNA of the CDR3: TGTGCCAGCAGTCAACCTCAGCGGGAGGGCCACCAAGAGACCCAGTACTTC.

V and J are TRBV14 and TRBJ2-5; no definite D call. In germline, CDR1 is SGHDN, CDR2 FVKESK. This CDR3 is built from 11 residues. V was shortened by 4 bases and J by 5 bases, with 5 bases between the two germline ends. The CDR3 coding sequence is TGTGCCAGCAGCCGACATGAGACCCAGTACTTC. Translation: CASSRHETQYF.

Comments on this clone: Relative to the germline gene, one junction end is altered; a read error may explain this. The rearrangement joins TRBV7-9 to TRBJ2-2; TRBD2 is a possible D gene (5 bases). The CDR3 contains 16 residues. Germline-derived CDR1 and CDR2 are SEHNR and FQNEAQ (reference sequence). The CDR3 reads CASTLQETIITGELFF. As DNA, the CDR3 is TGTGCCAGCACCTTACAAGAGACTATTATCACCGGGGAGCTGTTTTTT.

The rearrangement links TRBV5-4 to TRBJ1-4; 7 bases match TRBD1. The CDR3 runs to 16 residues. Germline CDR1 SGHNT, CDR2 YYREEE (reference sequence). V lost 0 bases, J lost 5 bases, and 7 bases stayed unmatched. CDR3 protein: CASSLGIGTENEKLFF. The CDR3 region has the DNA TGTGCCAGCAGCTTGGGTATCGGGACAGAGAATGAAAAACTGTTTTTT.

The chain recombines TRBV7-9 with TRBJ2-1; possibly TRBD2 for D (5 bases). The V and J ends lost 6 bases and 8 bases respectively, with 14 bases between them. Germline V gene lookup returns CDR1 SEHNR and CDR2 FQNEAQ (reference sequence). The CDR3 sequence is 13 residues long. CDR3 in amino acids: CASSGQGLYEQFF. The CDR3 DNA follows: TGTGCCAGCAGTGGCCAAGGACTTTATGAGCAGTTCTTC.

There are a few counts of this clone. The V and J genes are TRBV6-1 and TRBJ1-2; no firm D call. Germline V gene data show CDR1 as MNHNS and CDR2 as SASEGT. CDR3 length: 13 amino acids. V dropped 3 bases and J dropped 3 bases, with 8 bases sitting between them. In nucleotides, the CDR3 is TGTGCCAGCAGTGACCTGGCTTACTATGGCTACACCTTC. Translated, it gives CASSDLAYYGYTF.

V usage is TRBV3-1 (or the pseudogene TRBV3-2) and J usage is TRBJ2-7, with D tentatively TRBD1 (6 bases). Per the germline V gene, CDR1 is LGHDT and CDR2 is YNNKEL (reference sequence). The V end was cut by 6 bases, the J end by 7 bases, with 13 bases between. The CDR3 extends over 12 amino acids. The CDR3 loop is CASSPTGWEQYF. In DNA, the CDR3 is TGTGCCAGCAGTCCTACAGGGTGGGAGCAGTACTTC.

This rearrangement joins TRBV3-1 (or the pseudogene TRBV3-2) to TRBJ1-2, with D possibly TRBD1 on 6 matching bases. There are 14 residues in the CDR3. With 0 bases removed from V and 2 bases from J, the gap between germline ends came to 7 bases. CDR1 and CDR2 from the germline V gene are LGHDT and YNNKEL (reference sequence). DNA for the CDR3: TGTGCCAGCAGCCAAGATACAGGGAACTATGGCTACACCTTC. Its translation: CASSQDTGNYGYTF.

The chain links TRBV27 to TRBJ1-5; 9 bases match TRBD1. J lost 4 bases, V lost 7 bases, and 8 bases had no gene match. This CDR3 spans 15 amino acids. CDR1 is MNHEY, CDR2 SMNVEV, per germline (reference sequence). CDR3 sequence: CASTPFGQGNQPQHF. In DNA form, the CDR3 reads TGTGCCAGCACGCCATTCGGACAGGGGAATCAGCCCCAGCATTTT.

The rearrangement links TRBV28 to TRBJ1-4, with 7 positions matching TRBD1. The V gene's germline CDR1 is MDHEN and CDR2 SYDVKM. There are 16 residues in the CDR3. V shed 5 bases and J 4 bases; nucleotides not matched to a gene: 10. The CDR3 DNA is TGTGCCAGCAGTCCCTCTCCGGGACAGCTTAATGAAAAACTGTTTTTT. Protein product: CASSPSPGQLNEKLFF.

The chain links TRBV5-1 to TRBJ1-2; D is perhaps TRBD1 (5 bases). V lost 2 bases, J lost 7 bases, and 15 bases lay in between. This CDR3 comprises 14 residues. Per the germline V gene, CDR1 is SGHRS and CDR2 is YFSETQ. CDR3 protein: CASSLSGGAGGYTF. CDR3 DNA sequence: TGCGCCAGCAGCTTATCAGGCGGGGCAGGTGGCTACACCTTC.

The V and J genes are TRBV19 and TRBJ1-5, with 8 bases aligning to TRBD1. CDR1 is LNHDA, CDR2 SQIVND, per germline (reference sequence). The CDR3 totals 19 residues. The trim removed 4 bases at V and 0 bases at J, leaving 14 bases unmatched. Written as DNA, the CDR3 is TGTGCCAGTAGTACCTACCCTGGACAGGGAGGCTATAGCAATCAGCCCCAGCATTTT. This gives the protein CASSTYPGQGGYSNQPQHF.

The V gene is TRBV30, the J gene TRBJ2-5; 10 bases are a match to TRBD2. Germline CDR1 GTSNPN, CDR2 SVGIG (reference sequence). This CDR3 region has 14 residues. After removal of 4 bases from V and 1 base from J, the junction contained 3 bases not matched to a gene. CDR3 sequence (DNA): TGTGCCTGGAACGGACTAGCGGTCCAAGAGACCCAGTACTTC. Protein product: CAWNGLAVQETQYF.

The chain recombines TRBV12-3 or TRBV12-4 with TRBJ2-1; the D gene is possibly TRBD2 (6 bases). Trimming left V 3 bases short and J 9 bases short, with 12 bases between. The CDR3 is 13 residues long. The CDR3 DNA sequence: TGTGCCAGCAGTTTGGGGACTGGCAGTGAGCAGTTCTTC. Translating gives CASSLGTGSEQFF.

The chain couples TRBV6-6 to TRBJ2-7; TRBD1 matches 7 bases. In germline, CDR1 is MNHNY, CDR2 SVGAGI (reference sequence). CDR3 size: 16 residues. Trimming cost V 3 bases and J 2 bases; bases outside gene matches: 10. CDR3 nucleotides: TGTGCCAGCAGTTATTATCGGGACAGCTTTACCTACGAGCAGTACTTC. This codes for CASSYYRDSFTYEQYF.